The 23 T cell receptor beta chains in this list originate from one sample, sequenced in a study of human T cells and chemical hapten exposure (dated by TCRdb to about 2021). The time point label, as the study defines it: pre-sensitization, week 0. The treatment or condition label, read with the paper, signifies: therapeutic diphenylcyclopropenone sensitization with weekly scalp DPC. Library method: RACE. The instrument was a NextSeq 500. TCRdb trimmed public reads at Q25 via fastp, called clones via MiXCR and kept in-frame beta chains. Merged by CDR3 protein, the rows form single entries marked with the most common genes and DNA. The sample table holds approximately 100,000 distinct CDR3 sequences, of which roughly 8.8% were seen once. Roughly 3.5% of the sample is taken by the ten largest. The sample here was whole blood, taken in connection with sensitization to the hapten diphenylcyclopropenone (DPC). The receptor set was obtained from a woman in her thirties or forties with alopecia areata. Some clones in this sample may be carry-over from other donors' samples.

This chain uses TRBV5-1 with TRBJ2-7; a weak D match, TRBD1 (6 bases). Trimming stripped 4 bases from V and 3 bases from J, with 14 bases between. The V gene's germline CDR1 is SGHRS and CDR2 YFSETQ. There are 14 residues in the CDR3. The CDR3 protein is CASSVVGDNYEQYF. DNA of the CDR3: TGCGCCAGCAGCGTTGTTGGGGACAACTACGAGCAGTACTTC.

In its sample, this clonotype was seen a few times. The chain couples TRBV7-2 to TRBJ2-3, with a weak D call TRBD2 (5 bases). The CDR3 contains 14 residues. The germline V gene has CDR1 SGHTA and CDR2 FQGNSA. Deletions cut 1 base from V and 7 bases from J, with 12 bases between. In DNA form, the CDR3 reads TGTGCCAGCAGCTTAGATAGCGCGACGAATACGCAGTATTTT. Translated, it gives CASSLDSATNTQYF.

This clonotype was counted at least ten times. The rearrangement joins TRBV20-1 to TRBJ2-5; D unclear. Per the germline V gene, CDR1 is DFQATT and CDR2 is SNEGSKA (reference sequence). This CDR3 comprises 14 residues. The V end was cut by 1 base, the J end by 2 bases, with 11 bases between. This chain's CDR3 is CSARASNAQETQYF. Here the CDR3 DNA reads TGCAGTGCTAGAGCTTCAAATGCGCAAGAGACCCAGTACTTC.

The chain carries TRBV27 and TRBJ1-1; D is ambiguous. The CDR3 runs 11 residues. Germline V gene lookup returns CDR1 MNHEY and CDR2 SMNVEV (reference sequence). V dropped 11 bases and J dropped 6 bases, with 13 bases sitting between them. The CDR3 reads CACHSRAEAFF. The DNA for the CDR3 is TGTGCCTGTCACTCGAGGGCTGAAGCTTTCTTT.

This clonotype was picked up many times. J is TRBJ2-3 and V is TRBV7-2, with 11 nucleotides matching TRBD2. The V segment lost 1 base and the J segment 7 bases; nucleotides outside the gene matches: 7. The CDR3 consists of 16 residues. Germline values: CDR1 SGHTA, CDR2 FQGNSA. The CDR3 is CASSLVSGGASYTQYF. CDR3 nucleotides: TGTGCCAGCAGCTTAGTTAGCGGGGGGGCCTCCTATACGCAGTATTTT. The complete variable domain, with remaining parts taken from reference TRBV7-2 and TRBJ2-3, reads GAGVSQSPSNKVTEKGKDVELRCDPISGHTALYWYRQSLGQGLEFLIYFQGNSAPDKSGLPSDRFSAERTGGSVSTLTIQRTQQEDSAVYLCASSLVSGGASYTQYFGPGTRLTVL.

This clonotype was counted only a few times. The chain carries TRBV28 and TRBJ1-1; 7 positions match TRBD1. The germline gives CDR1 MDHEN, CDR2 SYDVKM. There are 13 residues in the CDR3. J lost 1 base, V lost 7 bases, and 3 bases had no gene match. CDR3 sequence (DNA): TGTGCCAGCAATAGACAGGGGAACACTGAAGCTTTCTTT. Residues: CASNRQGNTEAFF.

This chain links TRBV7-2 with TRBJ1-2; no clear D. V lost 1 base and J lost 1, with 7 bases in between. Germline CDR1 and CDR2: SGHTA and FQGNSA. The CDR3 is made up of 14 amino acids. The CDR3 DNA is TGTGCCAGCAGCTTAGAAAGGATTAACTATGGCTACACCTTC. Its protein product is CASSLERINYGYTF.

In its sample, this clonotype was seen a few times. V usage is TRBV7-2 and J usage is TRBJ1-5, with D tentatively TRBD1 (5 bases). There are 15 residues in the CDR3. The ends were cut back, 6 bases at V and 6 bases at J, with 18 bases in the middle. CDR1 and CDR2 (germline): SGHTA, FQGNSA. The CDR3 region is CASSEGAALGQPQHF. In nucleotides, the CDR3 is TGTGCCAGCAGTGAAGGGGCAGCCCTCGGTCAGCCCCAGCATTTT.

This clonotype was seen repeatedly, ten times or more. The chain is built from TRBV7-9 and TRBJ1-1; 7 nucleotides match TRBD1. The CDR3 loop spans 16 amino acids. Germline trimming cut 5 bases from V and 0 bases from J; bases unmatched to any gene: 9. Germline V gene data show CDR1 as SEHNR and CDR2 as FQNEAQ (reference sequence). The CDR3 is CASSPTKDRLNTEAFF. Here the CDR3 DNA reads TGTGCCAGCAGCCCTACTAAGGACAGGTTGAACACTGAAGCTTTCTTT.

The V gene is TRBV20-1, the J gene TRBJ2-2; TRBD2 agrees at 7 bases. Trimming at V came to 3 bases and at J to 6 bases, leaving 7 bases not matched to a gene. Germline lookup yields CDR1 DFQATT and CDR2 SNEGSKA (reference sequence). The CDR3 extends over 14 amino acids. The CDR3 region has the DNA TGCAGTGCTAGGGTCCGGGGAGGGGCCGGGGAGCTGTTTTTT. Protein sequence: CSARVRGGAGELFF.

This clonotype occurred many times. The rearrangement uses TRBV20-1 and TRBJ2-3; the match to TRBD2 covers 8 bases. Germline-derived CDR1 and CDR2 are DFQATT and SNEGSKA (reference sequence). Trimming at V came to 0 bases and at J to 4 bases, leaving 6 bases not matched to a gene. The CDR3 has 15 residues. The CDR3 DNA sequence: TGCAGTGCTAGAGACGACGGGGGGGCATCAGATACGCAGTATTTT. This translates into CSARDDGGASDTQYF.

This clonotype was recorded a few times. The rearrangement uses TRBV7-9 and TRBJ1-3, with 7 bases that match TRBD1. V trimming: 5 bases; J trimming: 4 bases; junction bases outside the gene matches: 8. Germline V lookup: CDR1 SEHNR, CDR2 FQNEAQ (reference sequence). The CDR3 has 15 amino acids. CDR3 nucleotides: TGTGCCAGCAGCCGGGACAGTATCTACGGAAACACCATATATTTT. Its translation is CASSRDSIYGNTIYF.

This clonotype was seen at least ten times. The V call is TRBV2, the J call TRBJ2-3, with 10 positions matching TRBD2. The J segment lost 1 base and the V segment lost 2 bases, leaving 6 bases of the junction unmatched. CDR1 SNHLY and CDR2 FYNNEI come from the germline V gene. CDR3 size: 17 residues. This CDR3 reads CASSETSGAWGTDTQYF. As DNA, the CDR3 is TGTGCCAGCAGTGAAACTAGCGGGGCCTGGGGCACAGATACGCAGTATTTT.

This clonotype was seen many times. The chain is built from TRBV5-1 and TRBJ2-5; perhaps D is TRBD1 or TRBD2 (6 bases each). This CDR3 contains 14 residues. Germline values: CDR1 SGHRS, CDR2 YFSETQ. Trimming shortened V by 0 bases and J by 4 bases, and 10 bases separated the two germline ends. The CDR3 nucleotides are TGCGCCAGCAGCTTGGTGGGGGGCGCAGAGACCCAGTACTTC. It codes for CASSLVGGAETQYF.

This clonotype was observed a few times. V gene TRBV7-8 combines with J gene TRBJ1-1, with D tentatively TRBD1 (6 bases). With 4 bases removed from V and 0 bases from J, the gap between germline ends came to 15 bases. CDR3 length equals 16 residues. Germline CDR1 reads SGHVS; CDR2 reads FQNEAQ. The CDR3 DNA sequence: TGTGCCAGCAGCTCACGACAGGTTGGGTTGAACACTGAAGCTTTCTTT. This translates into CASSSRQVGLNTEAFF.

The CDR3, as DNA: TGTGCCAGCAGCTCCCGCTATGGCTACACCTTC. Its protein is CASSSRYGYTF. The rearrangement joins TRBV9 to TRBJ1-2, with D unresolved. V was cut by 4 bases and J by 4 bases, with 5 bases left in between. CDR3 length: 11 residues. CDR1 is SGDLS and CDR2 is YYNGEE in the germline V gene.

This clonotype was found a few times. This chain uses TRBV7-2 with TRBJ2-1; weak D call: TRBD2 (6 bases). V was pared by 1 base and J by 6 bases, with 13 bases between. The CDR3 spans 15 residues. Germline V gene lookup returns CDR1 SGHTA and CDR2 FQGNSA. The CDR3 is CASSLEGAGGNEQFF. CDR3 in DNA: TGTGCCAGCAGCTTAGAAGGGGCCGGGGGCAATGAGCAGTTCTTC.

J is TRBJ1-2 and V is TRBV12-3 or TRBV12-4; 9 bases match TRBD1. The CDR3 is made up of 17 amino acids. V was pared by 4 bases and J by 5 bases, with 14 bases of the junction left unmatched. CDR3 sequence reads: CASSSRSRGQGIYGYTF. In nucleotides, the CDR3 is TGTGCCAGCAGTTCACGCTCCCGGGGACAGGGAATTTATGGCTACACCTTC.

This clonotype was seen a few times. The V call is TRBV7-2, the J call TRBJ2-1; 7 nucleotides line up with TRBD1. CDR1 is SGHTA, CDR2 FQGNSA, per germline. J lost 4 bases, V lost 0 bases, and 6 bases had no gene match. The CDR3 loop spans 16 amino acids. The CDR3 DNA is TGTGCCAGCAGCTTAGCCCCGGGACAGCTTTACAATGAGCAGTTCTTC. This gives the protein CASSLAPGQLYNEQFF.

This chain uses TRBV11-2 with TRBJ1-1; tentative D call: TRBD1 (6 bases). The CDR3 is made up of 14 amino acids. V gave up 1 base and J gave up 3 bases, with 9 bases separating them. CDR1 and CDR2 from the germline V gene are SGHAT and FQNNGV. In nucleotides, the CDR3 is TGTGCCAGCAGCTTAGCGGGGGGCGACACTGAAGCTTTCTTT. Encoded protein: CASSLAGGDTEAFF.

This clonotype was picked up many times. The J gene is TRBJ2-2, the V gene TRBV28; D remains ambiguous. Per the germline V gene, CDR1 is MDHEN and CDR2 is SYDVKM. V was pared by 3 bases and J by 7 bases, with 9 bases between. This CDR3 contains 13 residues. The chain's CDR3 is CASSLQAYGELFF. In nucleotides, the CDR3 is TGTGCCAGCAGTTTGCAGGCGTACGGGGAGCTGTTTTTT.

In this sample, this clonotype turned up many times. The rearrangement joins TRBV29-1 to TRBJ1-1; D is possibly TRBD1 (5 bases). Looked up from germline, CDR1 is SQVTM and CDR2 is ANQGSEA. This CDR3 spans 14 amino acids. Trimming removed 6 bases from V and 4 bases from J, with 18 bases in between. CDR3 DNA: TGCAGCGTGCCGGGAGGGGCTCGGGTCACTGAAGCTTTCTTT. Translation: CSVPGGARVTEAFF.

There are many counts of this clonotype. The chain has TRBV7-3 and TRBJ2-5; a possible D gene is TRBD1 (6 bases). Trimming pared 4 bases from V and 4 bases from J, leaving 16 bases between. Germline V gene lookup returns CDR1 SGHTA and CDR2 FQGTGA. This CDR3 has 15 residues. The CDR3 protein is CASSSGQTVPETQYF. CDR3 DNA: TGTGCCAGCAGCTCGGGACAAACTGTACCAGAGACCCAGTACTTC.